The sequence of this T cell receptor beta chain was determined in a study of CDR3 diversity in severe acne. Germline CDR1 reads MGHRA; CDR2 reads YSYEKL. This CDR3 has 13 amino acids. V gave up 7 bases and J gave up 7 bases, with 14 bases separating them. This clonotype is deemed medium-sized (0.01 to 0.1%). TCRdb recomputed calls from the PCR reads with MiXCR, one row per CDR3 protein. The sample lists approximately 77,000 distinct CDR3 sequences, around 50% occurring once. The rearrangement links TRBV4-1 to TRBJ2-1; possibly TRBD2 for D (5 bases). The sample consisted of blood. This clonotype originated in a male donor with severe acne vulgaris. In nucleotides, the CDR3 is TGCGCCAGCACGATCAGGAGAGGGAATGAGCAGTTCTTC. It is translated as CASTIRRGNEQFF.